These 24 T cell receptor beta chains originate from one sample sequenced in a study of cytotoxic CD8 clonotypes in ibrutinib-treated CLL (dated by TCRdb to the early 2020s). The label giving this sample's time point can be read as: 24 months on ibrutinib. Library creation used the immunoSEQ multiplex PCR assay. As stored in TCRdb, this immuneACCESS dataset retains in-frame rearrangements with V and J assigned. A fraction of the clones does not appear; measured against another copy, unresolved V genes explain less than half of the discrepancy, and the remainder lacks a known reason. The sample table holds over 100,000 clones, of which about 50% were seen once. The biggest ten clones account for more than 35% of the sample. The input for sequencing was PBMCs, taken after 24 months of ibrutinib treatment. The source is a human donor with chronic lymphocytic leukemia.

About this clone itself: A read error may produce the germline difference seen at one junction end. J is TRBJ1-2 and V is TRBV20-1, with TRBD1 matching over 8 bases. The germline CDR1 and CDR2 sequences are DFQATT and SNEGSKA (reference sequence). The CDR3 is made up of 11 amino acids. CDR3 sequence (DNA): TGCAGTGCTAGCGACGGGACAGGCTTGGAATTC. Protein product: CSASDGTGLEF.

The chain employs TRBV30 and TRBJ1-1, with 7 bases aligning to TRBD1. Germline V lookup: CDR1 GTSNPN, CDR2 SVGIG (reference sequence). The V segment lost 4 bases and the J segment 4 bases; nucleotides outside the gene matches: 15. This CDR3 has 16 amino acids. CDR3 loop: CAWKTGRRQGVTEAFF. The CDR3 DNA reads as TGTGCCTGGAAAACGGGTCGAAGACAGGGAGTCACTGAAGCTTTCTTT.

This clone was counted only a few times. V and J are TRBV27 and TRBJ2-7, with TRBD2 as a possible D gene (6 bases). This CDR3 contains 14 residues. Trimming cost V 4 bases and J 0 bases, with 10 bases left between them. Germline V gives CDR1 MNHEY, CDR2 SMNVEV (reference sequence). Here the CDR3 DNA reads TGTGCCAGCAGTTCTTACGGGAGCTCCTACGAGCAGTACTTC. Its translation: CASSSYGSSYEQYF.

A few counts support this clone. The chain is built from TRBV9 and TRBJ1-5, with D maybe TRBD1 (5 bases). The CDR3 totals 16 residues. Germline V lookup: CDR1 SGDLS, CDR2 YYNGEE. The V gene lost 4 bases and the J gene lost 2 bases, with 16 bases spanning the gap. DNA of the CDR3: TGTGCCAGCAGCCCGGTGTCAGGGCGAGGCAATCAGCCCCAGCATTTT. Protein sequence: CASSPVSGRGNQPQHF.

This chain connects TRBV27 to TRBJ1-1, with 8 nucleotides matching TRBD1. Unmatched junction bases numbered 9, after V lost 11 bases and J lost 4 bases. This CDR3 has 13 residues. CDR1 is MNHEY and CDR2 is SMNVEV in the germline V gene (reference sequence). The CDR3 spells CASLETGGTEAFF. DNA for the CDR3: TGTGCCTCGTTGGAAACAGGGGGCACTGAAGCTTTCTTT.

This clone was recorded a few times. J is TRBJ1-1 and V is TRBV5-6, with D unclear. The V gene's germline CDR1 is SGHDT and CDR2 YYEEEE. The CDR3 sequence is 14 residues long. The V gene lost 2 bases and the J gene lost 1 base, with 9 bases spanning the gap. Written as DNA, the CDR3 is TGTGCCAGCAGCTTTCGGTTGGGGAACACTGAAGCTTTCTTT. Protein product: CASSFRLGNTEAFF.

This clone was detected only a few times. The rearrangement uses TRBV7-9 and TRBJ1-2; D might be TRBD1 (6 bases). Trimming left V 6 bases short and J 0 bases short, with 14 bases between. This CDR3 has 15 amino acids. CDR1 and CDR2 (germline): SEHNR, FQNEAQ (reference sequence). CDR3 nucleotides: TGTGCCAGCAGTACCCTCAGGGGAGCTAACTATGGCTACACCTTC. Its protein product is CASSTLRGANYGYTF.

CDR3 loop: CASSLAGPTNTEAFF. In DNA form, the CDR3 reads TGTGCCAGCAGCTTAGCGGGACCCACGAACACTGAAGCTTTCTTT. V usage is TRBV7-2 and J usage is TRBJ1-1; weak D call: TRBD1 (5 bases). This CDR3 is 15 amino acids long. Germline CDR1 reads SGHTA; CDR2 reads FQGNSA. The germline V and J ends were trimmed by 0 bases and 1 base, with 9 bases remaining between them.

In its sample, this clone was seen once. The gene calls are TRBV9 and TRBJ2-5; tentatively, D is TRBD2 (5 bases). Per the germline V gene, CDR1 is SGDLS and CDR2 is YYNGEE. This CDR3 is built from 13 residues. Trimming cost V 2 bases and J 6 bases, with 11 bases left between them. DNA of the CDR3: TGTGCCAGCAGCGTCGGGGAAGGGCAGACCCAGTACTTC. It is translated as CASSVGEGQTQYF.

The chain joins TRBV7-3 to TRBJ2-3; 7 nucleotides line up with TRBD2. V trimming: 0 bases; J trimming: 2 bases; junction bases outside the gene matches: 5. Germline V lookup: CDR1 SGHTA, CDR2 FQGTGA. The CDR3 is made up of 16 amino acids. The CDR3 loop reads CASSLTTGGDTDTQYF. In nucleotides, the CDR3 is TGTGCCAGCAGCTTAACGACGGGGGGAGACACAGATACGCAGTATTTT.

The DNA of the CDR3 is TGTGCCAGCAGTTACCGGTTAGGTGGCTACACCTTC. It codes for CASSYRLGGYTF. This chain links TRBV6-5 with TRBJ1-2, with D hard to call. The ends were cut back, 2 bases at V and 7 bases at J, with 8 bases in the middle. This CDR3 is built from 12 residues. In germline, CDR1 is MNHEY, CDR2 SVGAGI.

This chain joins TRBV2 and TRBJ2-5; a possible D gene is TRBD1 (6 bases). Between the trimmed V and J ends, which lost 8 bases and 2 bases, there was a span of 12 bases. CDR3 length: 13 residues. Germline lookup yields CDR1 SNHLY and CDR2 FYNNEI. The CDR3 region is CASGRGQQETQYF. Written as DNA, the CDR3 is TGTGCCAGCGGTCGGGGACAACAAGAGACCCAGTACTTC.

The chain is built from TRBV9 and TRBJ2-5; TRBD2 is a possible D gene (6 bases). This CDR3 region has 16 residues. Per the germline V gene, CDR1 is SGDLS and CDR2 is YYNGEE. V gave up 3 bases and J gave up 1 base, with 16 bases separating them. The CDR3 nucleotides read TGTGCCAGCAGCGAGGGGTCCCGGGACTTCCAAGAGACCCAGTACTTC. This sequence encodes CASSEGSRDFQETQYF.

Here the CDR3 DNA reads TGCGCCAGCAGCTCCGGGACGGCGAACACTGAAGCTTTCTTT. Its protein product is CASSSGTANTEAFF. The chain carries TRBV5-1 and TRBJ1-1, with D possibly TRBD1 on 5 matching bases. The CDR3 is made up of 14 amino acids. V was clipped by 3 bases and J by 1 base, with 10 bases between them. Germline lookup yields CDR1 SGHRS and CDR2 YFSETQ.

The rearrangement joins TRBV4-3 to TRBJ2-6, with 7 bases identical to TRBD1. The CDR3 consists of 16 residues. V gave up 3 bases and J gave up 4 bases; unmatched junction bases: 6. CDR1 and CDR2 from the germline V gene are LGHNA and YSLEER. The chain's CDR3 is CASSHTQGVGANVLTF. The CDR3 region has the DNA TGCGCCAGCAGCCATACCCAGGGGGTGGGGGCCAACGTCCTGACTTTC.

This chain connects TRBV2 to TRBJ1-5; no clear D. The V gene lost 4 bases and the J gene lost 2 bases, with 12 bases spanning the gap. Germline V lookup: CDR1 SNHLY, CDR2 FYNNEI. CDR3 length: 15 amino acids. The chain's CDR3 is CASSVDGGGNQPQHF. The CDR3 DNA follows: TGTGCCAGCAGTGTAGACGGCGGTGGCAATCAGCCCCAGCATTTT.

The DNA for the CDR3 is TGTGCCAGCAGTGAAGGGGGCGAGAATGAAAAACTGTTTTTT. This codes for CASSEGGENEKLFF. The chain uses TRBV6-1 and TRBJ1-4; tentative D call: TRBD1 (5 bases). Germline CDR1 is MNHNS and CDR2 is SASEGT. The CDR3 loop spans 14 amino acids. Trimming removed 1 base from V and 5 bases from J, with 8 bases in between.

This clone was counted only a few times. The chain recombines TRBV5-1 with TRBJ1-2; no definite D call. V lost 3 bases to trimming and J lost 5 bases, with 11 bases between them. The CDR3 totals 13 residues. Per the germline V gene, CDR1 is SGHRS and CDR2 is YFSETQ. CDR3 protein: CASSSDPSYGYTF. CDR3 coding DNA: TGCGCCAGCAGCTCAGATCCTTCTTATGGCTACACCTTC.

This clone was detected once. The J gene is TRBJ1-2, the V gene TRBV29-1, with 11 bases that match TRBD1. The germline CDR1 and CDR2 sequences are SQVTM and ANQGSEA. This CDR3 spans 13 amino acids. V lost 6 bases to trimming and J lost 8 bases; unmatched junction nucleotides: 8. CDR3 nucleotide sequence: TGCAGCGTGGTTGGACAGGGGGCGTGGGGCTACACCTTC. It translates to CSVVGQGAWGYTF.

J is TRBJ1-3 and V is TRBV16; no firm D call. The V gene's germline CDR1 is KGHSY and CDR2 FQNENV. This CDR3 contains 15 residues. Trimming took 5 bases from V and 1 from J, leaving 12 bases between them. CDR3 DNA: TGTGCCAGCAGCTCCGACGGTTTTTCTGGAAACACCATATATTTT. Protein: CASSSDGFSGNTIYF.

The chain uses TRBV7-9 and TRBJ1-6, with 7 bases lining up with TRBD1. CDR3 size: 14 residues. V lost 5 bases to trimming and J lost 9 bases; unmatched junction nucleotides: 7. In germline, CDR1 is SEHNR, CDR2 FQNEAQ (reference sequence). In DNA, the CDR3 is TGTGCCAGCAGCCCGACGAACAGGGGTTCACCCCTCCACTTT. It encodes CASSPTNRGSPLHF. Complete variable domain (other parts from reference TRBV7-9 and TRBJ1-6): DTGVSQNPRHKITKRGQNVTFRCDPISEHNRLYWYRQTLGQGPEFLTYFQNEAQLEKSRLLSDRFSAERPKGSFSTLEIQRTEQGDSAMYLCASSPTNRGSPLHFGNGTRLTVT.

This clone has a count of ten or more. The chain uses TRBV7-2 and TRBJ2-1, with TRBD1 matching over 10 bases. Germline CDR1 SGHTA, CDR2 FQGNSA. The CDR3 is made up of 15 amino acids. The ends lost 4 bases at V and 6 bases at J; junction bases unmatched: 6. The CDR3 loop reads CASSYLTGGGNEQFF. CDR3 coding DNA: TGTGCCAGCAGCTACCTGACAGGGGGCGGCAATGAGCAGTTCTTC.

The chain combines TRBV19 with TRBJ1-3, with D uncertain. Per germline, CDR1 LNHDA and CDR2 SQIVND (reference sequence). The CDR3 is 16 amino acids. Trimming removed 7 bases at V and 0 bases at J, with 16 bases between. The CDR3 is CASKLLEGVSGNTIYF. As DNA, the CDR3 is TGTGCCAGTAAATTACTTGAAGGCGTCTCTGGAAACACCATATATTTT.

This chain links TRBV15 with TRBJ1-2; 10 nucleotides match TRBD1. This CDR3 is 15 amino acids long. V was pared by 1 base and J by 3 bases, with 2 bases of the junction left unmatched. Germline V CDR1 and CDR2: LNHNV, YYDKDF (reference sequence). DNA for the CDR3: TGTGCCACCAGCAGAGGGGGACAGGGGTACTATGGCTACACCTTC. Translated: CATSRGGQGYYGYTF.